This T cell receptor (beta chain) was retrieved from a study of cytomegalovirus exposure and HLA in healthy donors. Germline CDR1 reads MDHEN; CDR2 reads SYDVKM. The trim removed 7 bases at V and 9 bases at J, leaving 14 bases unmatched. CDR3 length: 14 residues. Whereas donors were nominally healthy upon sampling, unrecorded immune exposures were probable. The PCR had 60 Vbeta and 13 Jbeta primers. The table came from immunoSEQ multiplex PCR; TCRdb's copy has only in-frame clones and leaves some out. The repertoire holds about 120,000 clones, with about 10% as singletons. A word on this clone: The antigen remains undetermined.

General study findings and limits: With later analysis, a missense DCLRE1C variant became linked to TCR beta V- and J-gene trimming. High sensitivity and specificity were reportedly achieved when the classifier diagnosed cytomegalovirus status. What TCR beta sequences reportedly achieved was accurate prediction of HLA-A and HLA-B alleles in most subjects.

The receptor's source is a woman younger than 30 in good health and CMV-seropositive. Sequencing input: PBMCs. The rearrangement joins TRBV28 to TRBJ2-5; 7 bases are a match to TRBD2. CDR3 residues: CASITGGSSGAQYF. The DNA for the CDR3 is TGTGCCAGCATCACGGGGGGTTCTTCGGGGGCCCAGTACTTC.